This T cell receptor beta chain was documented in a study of blood T cell repertoires in COVID-19 (dated by TCRdb to 2018 to 2020). Looking at the study overall: Samples from collaborators originated in the United States, Italy and Spain and spanned both the acute and convalescent phases of COVID-19. HLA class I and class II types, where available, came from metadata supplied by the sample provider rather than from assay-based typing. A de-identified subject ID, COVID-19 status, age in years and sex were almost always included in the sample metadata. The samples were drawn from the first 160 participants of the ongoing ImmuneRACE study and from 950 to 1,500 subjects provided by 6 global collaborators. The material from the prospective study consisted of cDNA or gDNA derived from T cells, B-cell-depleted T cells, or PBMCs. The dataset comprised deeply sampled blood TCRbeta repertoires from subjects exposed to, actively infected with, or recovered from COVID-19. The repertoires were released in a freely available public database meant as a resource for research on the immune response to SARS-CoV-2. General study outcomes and caveats: How much clinical and demographic metadata was included differed by source and by participant, and the metadata was provided uncurated.

In this sample, this clone turned up a few times. This clone's antigen is unknown. The record has no base qualities; no much larger clone is one base away. TCRbeta CDR3 regions were amplified from genomic DNA by means of the immunoSEQ Assay, a bias-controlled multiplex PCR. On the study's bioinformatics: Nucleated cell counts per sample were estimated from amplification of reference gene primers within the assay. To quantify the absolute abundance of each unique TCRbeta CDR3 rearrangement, sequence reads were collapsed and filtered. For each sample, productive Simpson clonality was calculated as the square root of Simpson's diversity index across productive rearrangements. TCRdb stores this immuneACCESS table with in-frame sequences only. Part of the clones is absent; in the studies checked, under half of the shortfall reflects unresolved V genes, and no reason is known for the rest. The DNA gave D and trimming, while V, J and clone size come from that table. Counted in this sample were some 100,000 clones; 70% to 90% of them appeared once. Of the sample, roughly 13% is held by the ten largest clones.

Collaborating institutions collected whole blood in K2EDTA tubes following their own protocols. For TCRbeta analysis, collaborators shipped samples in one of three forms: frozen whole blood, isolated PBMCs, or DNA extracted from either of those sample types. V loses 5 bases of germline sequence and J loses 4 bases, and the interval between the two ends is 14 bases. CDR3 length: 14 amino acids, cysteine to phenylalanine. Solely the CDR3 DNA is kept, with 42 bases framed from the first base. CDR1 MNHEY and CDR2 SMNVEV were looked up in the germline V gene (reference sequence). The sequence derives from a human donor in a cohort sampled during active COVID-19. The sequence is built from TRBV27 and TRBJ2-5; matching of 7 bases hints at TRBD2 as the D gene. The sample consisted of peripheral blood. The nucleotides read TGTGCCAGCAGTCCGCAGGGAGGGGGAGAGACCCAGTACTTC. It codes for CASSPQGGGETQYF.